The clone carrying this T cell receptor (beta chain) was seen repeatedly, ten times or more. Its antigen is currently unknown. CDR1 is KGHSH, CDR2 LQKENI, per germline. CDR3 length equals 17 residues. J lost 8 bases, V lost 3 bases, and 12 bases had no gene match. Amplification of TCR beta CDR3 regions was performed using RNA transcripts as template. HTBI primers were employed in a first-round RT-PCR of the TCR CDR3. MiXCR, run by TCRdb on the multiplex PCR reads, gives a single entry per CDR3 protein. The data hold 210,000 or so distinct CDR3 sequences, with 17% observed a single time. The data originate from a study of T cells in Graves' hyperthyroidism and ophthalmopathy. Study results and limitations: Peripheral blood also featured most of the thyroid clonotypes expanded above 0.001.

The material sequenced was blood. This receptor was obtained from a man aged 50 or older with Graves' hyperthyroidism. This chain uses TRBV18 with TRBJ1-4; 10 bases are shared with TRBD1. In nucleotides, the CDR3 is TGTGCCAGCTCACCGACTTCCGGGACAGGGGTGTTGGAAAAACTGTTTTTT. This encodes CASSPTSGTGVLEKLFF.